Below are 15 T cell receptor beta chains sequenced from a single sample in a study of PD-L1 blockade in urothelial cancer. The method was immunoSEQ multiplex PCR; TCRdb's version includes in-frame clones alone and lacks a portion of them. The data contain tens of thousands of clones, around 93% of them singletons. Regarding time point: peripheral blood 6 weeks after treatment start. The sequenced sample was PBMCs, obtained around atezolizumab (anti-PD-L1) treatment. Receptor source: a woman at least 80 years old with urothelial cancer.

The V call is TRBV6-1, the J call TRBJ2-4, with a possible D match to TRBD1 (6 bases). This CDR3 spans 15 amino acids. The V gene lost 2 bases and the J gene lost 1 base, with 9 bases spanning the gap. CDR1 is MNHNS, CDR2 SASEGT, per germline. CDR3 bases: TGTGCCAGCAGTGAACAGGGGCGTGCCAAAAACATTCAGTACTTC. Protein sequence: CASSEQGRAKNIQYF.

The rearrangement links TRBV19 to TRBJ2-7; maybe TRBD2 (5 bases). CDR1 is LNHDA and CDR2 is SQIVND in the germline V gene (reference sequence). CDR3 length equals 11 residues. This CDR3 reads CAAREGSKQYF. The CDR3 nucleotides read TGTGCGGCGCGCGAGGGATCGAAGCAGTACTTC.

This clone was seen a handful of times. The chain links TRBV27 to TRBJ2-7; unclear D gene. Germline V gene sequence: CDR1 MNHEY, CDR2 SMNVEV (reference sequence). Trimming removed 4 bases at V and 3 bases at J, with 4 bases between. The CDR3 extends over 11 amino acids. Here the CDR3 reads CASSSNYEQYF. The CDR3, as DNA: TGTGCCAGCAGTTCCAACTACGAGCAGTACTTC.

The chain couples TRBV2 to TRBJ2-6, with D tentatively TRBD2 (6 bases). The V gene's germline CDR1 is SNHLY and CDR2 FYNNEI. Trimming shortened V by 5 bases and J by 0 bases, and 11 bases separated the two germline ends. The CDR3 has 16 amino acids. CDR3 protein: CASSRDFSSGANVLTF. CDR3 nucleotide sequence: TGTGCCAGCAGTCGGGACTTCAGCTCTGGGGCCAACGTCCTGACTTTC.

This clone was observed a single time. The chain recombines TRBV5-1 with TRBJ2-7; tentatively, D is TRBD2 (5 bases). Germline V lookup: CDR1 SGHRS, CDR2 YFSETQ. V lost 0 bases and J 10 bases, leaving 20 bases between the germline ends. This CDR3 comprises 15 residues. This CDR3 reads CASSLAGGGGREQYF. CDR3 coding DNA: TGCGCCAGCAGCTTGGCTGGCGGTGGAGGAAGGGAACAGTACTTC.

In this sample, this clone turned up once. The J gene is TRBJ2-1, the V gene TRBV7-3, with 7 bases aligning to TRBD2. The J segment lost 2 bases and the V segment lost 4 bases, leaving 2 bases of the junction unmatched. This CDR3 comprises 14 residues. Germline loops: CDR1 SGHTA, CDR2 FQGTGA. Here the CDR3 reads CASSWEGTYNEQFF. As DNA, the CDR3 is TGTGCCAGCAGCTGGGAGGGGACCTACAATGAGCAGTTCTTC.

The CDR3 DNA reads as TGTGCCAGCCCAAACGACAGGGGCTGGACTCTTGGGGCCAACGTCCTGACTTTC. Encoded protein: CASPNDRGWTLGANVLTF. The V gene is TRBV18, the J gene TRBJ2-6, with 8 positions matching TRBD1. Germline CDR1 is KGHSH and CDR2 is LQKENI. V trimming: 8 bases; J trimming: 3 bases; junction bases outside the gene matches: 15. CDR3 length: 18 amino acids.

The chain carries TRBV7-9 and TRBJ1-4; D ambiguous. Germline V gene data show CDR1 as SEHNR and CDR2 as FQNEAQ (reference sequence). The CDR3 spans 15 residues. The V gene lost 1 base and the J gene lost 8 bases, with 14 bases spanning the gap. The CDR3: CASSLEAGLGEKLFF. The CDR3, as DNA: TGTGCCAGCAGCTTAGAGGCGGGTTTGGGGGAAAAACTGTTTTTT.

V is TRBV11-2 and J is TRBJ2-7; the match to TRBD1 covers 7 bases. The CDR3 totals 17 residues. The J segment lost 3 bases and the V segment lost 5 bases, leaving 16 bases of the junction unmatched. Germline loops: CDR1 SGHAT, CDR2 FQNNGV. The CDR3 is CASSLRDSDHIGYEQYF. In DNA form, the CDR3 reads TGTGCCAGCAGCCTCCGGGACAGCGACCATATCGGCTACGAGCAGTACTTC.

The chain uses TRBV5-1 and TRBJ2-2; 12 nucleotides match TRBD2. CDR1 is SGHRS, CDR2 YFSETQ, per germline. This CDR3 has 17 residues. J lost 4 bases, V lost 0 bases, and 4 bases had no gene match. DNA of the CDR3: TGCGCCAGCAGCTTGGAGGCGACTAGCGGGGGCACCGGGGAGCTGTTTTTT. Encoded protein: CASSLEATSGGTGELFF.

This clone was recorded once. The V and J genes are TRBV6-5 and TRBJ2-2, with D perhaps matching TRBD2 (6 bases). Germline V gene lookup returns CDR1 MNHEY and CDR2 SVGAGI. V lost 0 bases, J lost 15 bases, and 14 bases lay in between. The CDR3 spans 13 residues. CDR3 sequence: CASSYSVGGGVFF. In DNA form, the CDR3 reads TGTGCCAGCAGTTACTCGGTGGGAGGCGGGGTGTTTTTT.

The V call is TRBV4-1, the J call TRBJ1-1; TRBD1 is a possible D gene (5 bases). The V and J ends lost 0 bases and 0 bases respectively, with 11 bases between them. CDR1 and CDR2 from the germline V gene are MGHRA and YSYEKL. The CDR3 is 16 amino acids. CDR3 bases: TGCGCCAGCAGCCAAGAAGGCAGGGCCCTGAACACTGAAGCTTTCTTT. This gives the protein CASSQEGRALNTEAFF.

This clone was counted a few times. The chain has TRBV2 and TRBJ1-1; TRBD1 is a possible D gene (6 bases). This CDR3 comprises 14 residues. Germline V gene lookup returns CDR1 SNHLY and CDR2 FYNNEI. The germline V and J ends were trimmed by 6 bases and 1 base, with 12 bases remaining between them. The CDR3 sequence: CASRIGTQNTEAFF. Here the CDR3 DNA reads TGTGCCAGCAGGATCGGGACACAGAACACTGAAGCTTTCTTT.

The chain uses TRBV28 and TRBJ2-5; D is uncertain. The CDR3 is 13 amino acids. CDR1 and CDR2 from the germline V gene are MDHEN and SYDVKM. V was pared by 3 bases and J by 4 bases, with 9 bases between. The CDR3 protein is CASSFRLAETQYF. DNA of the CDR3: TGTGCCAGCAGTTTCCGCTTGGCAGAGACCCAGTACTTC.

In DNA, the CDR3 is TGCGCCAGCAGCTCCCCTGTCTTGGGACTCCGCTCCTACAATGAGCAGTTCTTC. Amino acid sequence: CASSSPVLGLRSYNEQFF. This sequence joins TRBV5-1 and TRBJ2-1; D possibly corresponds to TRBD2 (6 bases). From germline, CDR1 is SGHRS and CDR2 YFSETQ. The CDR3 runs 18 residues. V was trimmed by 3 bases and J by 0 bases, leaving 19 bases between them.